A selection of T cell receptor beta chains follows, all from one sample in a study of blood T cell repertoires in COVID-19. Here immunoSEQ multiplex PCR was the method, and the copy in TCRdb shows in-frame clones only, minus some. The data hold more than 200,000 clones, with more than 75% observed a single time. Material: PBMCs or T cells enriched from blood (not recorded which). All receptors derive from a man aged 25-45 years in a cohort exposed to, infected with or recovered from COVID-19 (not recorded which). Both conserved end residues are part of each CDR3. The D gene is left open where the match is weak. A clone size is listed for some rows: how often the clone was seen (once, few, many), or a class if it is expanded.

cdr3_nt cdr3_aa clone_size d_call j_call v_call
TGTGCCAGCAGTTTGCCAGGGGGAAATGGCTACACCTTC CASSLPGGNGYTF NA TRBD1 TRBJ1-2 TRBV28
TGTGCCACCAGCAGAGATGGTGGCCTAGCGGGAGTACAAGAGACCCAGTACTTC CATSRDGGLAGVQETQYF NA TRBD2 TRBJ2-5 TRBV15
TGTGCCAGCAGCGGGGGGATGTGGGAGACCCAGTACTTC CASSGGMWETQYF NA NA TRBJ2-5 TRBV7-9
TGTGCCAGCACCCCAGGGACTAGCGGGAGAAATGAGCAGTTCTTC CASTPGTSGRNEQFF NA TRBD2 TRBJ2-1 TRBV27
TGCGCCAGCAGCTTAATTCAGGGACTTAACACCGGGGAGCTGTTTTTT CASSLIQGLNTGELFF NA NA TRBJ2-2 TRBV5-1
TGTGCCAGCAGTTTCCTCACCCAATCGCGGGGCCAGAACACTGAAGCTTTCTTT CASSFLTQSRGQNTEAFF NA NA TRBJ1-1 TRBV27
TGTGCCAGCAGGTTCTCCAGGGCTAACTATGGCTACACCTTC CASRFSRANYGYTF NA NA TRBJ1-2 TRBV28
TGTGCCAGTAGTATAGGAATTAGCTATGGCTACACCTTC CASSIGISYGYTF NA NA TRBJ1-2 TRBV19
TGTGCCAGCAGTTTCCAAGGCCGAGGCTACGAGCAGTACTTC CASSFQGRGYEQYF NA NA TRBJ2-7 TRBV6-2/TRBV6-3
TGCAGCGTTGAAAACCCCCGACTAGTCACAGATACGCAGTATTTT CSVENPRLVTDTQYF NA NA TRBJ2-3 TRBV29-1
TGTGCCAGCAGCCCAGCGGACAGGCCTAACTATGGCTACACCTTC CASSPADRPNYGYTF NA TRBD1 TRBJ1-2 TRBV7-3
TGTGCCAGCAGCTTGGCAGGGGGGACCCAGAGCGAGCAGTACTTC CASSLAGGTQSEQYF NA NA TRBJ2-7 TRBV5-5
TGTGCCAGCAGCCCGGGACAGGGTTACGAGCAGTACTTC CASSPGQGYEQYF NA TRBD1 TRBJ2-7 TRBV9
TGTGCCAGCAGGTTAATAGATACGCAGTATTTT CASRLIDTQYF NA NA TRBJ2-3 TRBV2
TGTGCCACCAGCGGCACCGCCCATCAAGAGACCCAGTACTTC CATSGTAHQETQYF NA NA TRBJ2-5 TRBV15
TGTGCCAGTAGTATATCGGGTGACAGGGTAAGGACAACGGTTCAGTACTTC CASSISGDRVRTTVQYF NA TRBD1 TRBJ2-4 TRBV19
TGTGCCATCAGTGCGCGGGGGCCAGGAGATACGCAGTATTTT CAISARGPGDTQYF NA NA TRBJ2-3 TRBV10-3
TGTGCCATCAGTGAGTCCCCCGAAGCCCACCCAGATACGCAGTATTTT CAISESPEAHPDTQYF NA NA TRBJ2-3 TRBV10-3
TGTGCCGGAAGCGGGCCGCTCACCGGGGAGCTGTTTTTT CAGSGPLTGELFF once NA TRBJ2-2 TRBV2
TGTGCCAGCAGGGAGACAGGGACCTATAATTCACCCCTCCACTTT CASRETGTYNSPLHF NA TRBD1 TRBJ1-6 TRBV2
TGTGCCACCAGTGATTCAGGACAGGTTGGTGAGCAGTTCTTC CATSDSGQVGEQFF NA TRBD1 TRBJ2-1 TRBV24-1
TGTGCCAGCATCATGGACTACACAACAGATACGCAGTATTTT CASIMDYTTDTQYF NA NA TRBJ2-3 TRBV2
TGCGCCAGCAGTGAAAAGCTCTTC CASSEKLF NA NA TRBJ2-1 TRBV10-1
TGTGCCAGCTCCGGGACAGGGGGCCTTTATTCACCCCTCCACTTT CASSGTGGLYSPLHF NA TRBD1 TRBJ1-6 TRBV18
TGTGCCAGCAGTTATTCCGGGACAGGGGTCTCCTACGAGCAGTACTTC CASSYSGTGVSYEQYF NA TRBD1 TRBJ2-7 TRBV6-5
TGTGCCATCAGTGAGGAATGGACAGGGCTGTACGAGCAGTACTTC CAISEEWTGLYEQYF NA TRBD1 TRBJ2-7 TRBV10-3
TGCGCCAGCAGCTTTCGGTTATGGACTAGCGGCACAGATACGCAGTATTTT CASSFRLWTSGTDTQYF NA TRBD2 TRBJ2-3 TRBV5-1
TGTGCCAGCAGGACAAACGAAAATTCACCCCTCCACTTT CASRTNENSPLHF NA NA TRBJ1-6 TRBV6-5
TGCGCCAGCAGCTTAGGGACTAGTGGCGACGAGCAGTACTTC CASSLGTSGDEQYF NA TRBD2 TRBJ2-7 TRBV5-1
TGTGCCAGCTCCCGGACAGGGCCCTATGGCTACACCTTC CASSRTGPYGYTF NA TRBD1 TRBJ1-2 TRBV19
TGTGCCAGCAGGGGAGCTGGGGCCAACGTCCTGACTTTC CASRGAGANVLTF NA NA TRBJ2-6 TRBV27
TGTGCCAGCAGCTTACTAGGGGACAGCAACACTGAAGCTTTCTTT CASSLLGDSNTEAFF NA TRBD1 TRBJ1-1 TRBV7-9
TGTGCCAGCATCTTCGACAATAGCTATGGCTACACCTTC CASIFDNSYGYTF NA NA TRBJ1-2 TRBV2
TGTGCCAGCACGAAGATGACAGATAACTATGGCTACACCTTC CASTKMTDNYGYTF NA NA TRBJ1-2 TRBV28
TGTGCCAGCACTCCGGACAGCTCCAATCAGCCCCAGCATTTT CASTPDSSNQPQHF NA NA TRBJ1-5 TRBV2
TGTGCCAGCAGCATAAGGACAGGGGGCGGCTACACCTTC CASSIRTGGGYTF NA TRBD1 TRBJ1-2 TRBV9
TGTGCCACCAGCCCCTTGCGGGAGCGCCCGTGGGAGACCCAGTACTTC CATSPLRERPWETQYF NA TRBD2 TRBJ2-5 TRBV15